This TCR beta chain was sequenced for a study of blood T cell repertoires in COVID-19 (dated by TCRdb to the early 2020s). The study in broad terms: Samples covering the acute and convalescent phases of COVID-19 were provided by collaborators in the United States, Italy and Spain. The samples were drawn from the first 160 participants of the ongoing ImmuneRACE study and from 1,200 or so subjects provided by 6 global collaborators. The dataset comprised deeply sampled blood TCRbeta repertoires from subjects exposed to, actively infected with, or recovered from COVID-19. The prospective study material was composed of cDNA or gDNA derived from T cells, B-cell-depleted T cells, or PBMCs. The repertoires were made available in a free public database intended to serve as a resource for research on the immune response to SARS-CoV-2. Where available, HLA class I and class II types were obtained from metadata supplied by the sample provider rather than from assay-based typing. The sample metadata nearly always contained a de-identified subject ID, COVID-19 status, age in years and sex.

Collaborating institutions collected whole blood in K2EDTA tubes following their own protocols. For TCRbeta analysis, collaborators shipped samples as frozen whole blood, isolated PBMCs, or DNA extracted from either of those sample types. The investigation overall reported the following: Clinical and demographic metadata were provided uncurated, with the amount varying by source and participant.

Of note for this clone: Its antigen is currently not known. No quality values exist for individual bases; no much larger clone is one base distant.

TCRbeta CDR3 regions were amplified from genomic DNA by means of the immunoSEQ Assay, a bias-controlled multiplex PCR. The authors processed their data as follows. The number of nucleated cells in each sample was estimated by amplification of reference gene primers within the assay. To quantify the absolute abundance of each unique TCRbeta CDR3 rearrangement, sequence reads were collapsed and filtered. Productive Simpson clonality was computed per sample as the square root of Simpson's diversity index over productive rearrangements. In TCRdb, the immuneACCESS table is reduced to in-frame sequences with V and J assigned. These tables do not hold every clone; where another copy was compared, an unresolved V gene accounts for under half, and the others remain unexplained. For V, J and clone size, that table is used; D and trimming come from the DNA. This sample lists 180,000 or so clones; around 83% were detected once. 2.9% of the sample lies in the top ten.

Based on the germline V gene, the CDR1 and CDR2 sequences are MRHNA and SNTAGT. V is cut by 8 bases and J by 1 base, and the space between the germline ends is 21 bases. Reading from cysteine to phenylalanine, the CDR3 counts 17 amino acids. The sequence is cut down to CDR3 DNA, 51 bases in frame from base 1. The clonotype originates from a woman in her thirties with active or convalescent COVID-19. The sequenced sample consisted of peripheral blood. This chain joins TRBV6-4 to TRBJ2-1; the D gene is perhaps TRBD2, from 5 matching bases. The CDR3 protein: CASYRGVNRTSYNEQFF. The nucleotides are TGTGCCAGCTATCGGGGAGTCAATAGAACTTCCTACAATGAGCAGTTCTTC.